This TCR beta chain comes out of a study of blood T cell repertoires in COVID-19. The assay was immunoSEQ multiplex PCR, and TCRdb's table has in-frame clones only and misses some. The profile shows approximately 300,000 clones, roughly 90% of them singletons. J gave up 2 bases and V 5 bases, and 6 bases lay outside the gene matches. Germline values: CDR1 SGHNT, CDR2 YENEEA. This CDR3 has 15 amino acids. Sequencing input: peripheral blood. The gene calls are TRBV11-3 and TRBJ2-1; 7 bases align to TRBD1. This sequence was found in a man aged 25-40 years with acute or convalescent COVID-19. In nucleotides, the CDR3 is TGTGCCAGCAGCCCCACAGGGGATCCCTACAATGAGCAGTTCTTC. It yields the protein CASSPTGDPYNEQFF.